The sequence of this T cell receptor (beta chain) was determined in a study of shared clonotypes between healthy human individuals. The CDR3 totals 14 residues. Germline loops: CDR1 MDHEN, CDR2 SYDVKM. Trimming removed 6 bases at V and 3 bases at J, with 15 bases between. Study results and caveats: On the whole, naive subsets had larger estimated richness than memory subsets had.

As to this clone: Its antigen is currently unknown.

Several immunoSEQ 96-well plates shared each subset's DNA, each plate a replicate. This table comes from immunoSEQ multiplex PCR, and its TCRdb copy is limited to in-frame clones, with some not included. The data show hundreds of thousands of clones, about 97% seen once. The V and J genes are TRBV28 and TRBJ2-7; D uncertain. The clonotype was recovered from a man aged 25-45 years in good health. Specimen: memory CD8+ T cells sorted from blood. The subset is: CD45RO+ cells pooled with CCR7-negative TemRA cells. The CDR3 DNA is TGTGCCAGCAGCCTCCTAGGCCGTGTCTACGAGCAGTACTTC. It yields the protein CASSLLGRVYEQYF.